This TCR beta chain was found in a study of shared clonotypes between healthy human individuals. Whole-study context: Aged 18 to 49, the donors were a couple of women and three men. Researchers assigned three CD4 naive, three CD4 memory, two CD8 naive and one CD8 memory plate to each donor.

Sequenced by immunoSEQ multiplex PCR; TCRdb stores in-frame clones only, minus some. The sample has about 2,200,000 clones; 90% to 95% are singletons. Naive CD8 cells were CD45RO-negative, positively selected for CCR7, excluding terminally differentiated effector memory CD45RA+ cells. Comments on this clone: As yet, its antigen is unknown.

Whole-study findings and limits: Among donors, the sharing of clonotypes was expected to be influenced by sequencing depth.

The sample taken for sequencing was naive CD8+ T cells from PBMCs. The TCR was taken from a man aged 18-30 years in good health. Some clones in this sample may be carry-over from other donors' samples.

CDR3 residues: CASSPGTGDYNEQFF. The CDR3, as DNA: TGTGCCAGCTCACCCGGGACAGGGGACTACAATGAGCAGTTCTTC. This sequence joins TRBV6-4 and TRBJ2-1; TRBD1 agrees at 10 bases. The CDR3 is 15 residues long. The V gene's germline CDR1 is MRHNA and CDR2 SNTAGT. The trim removed 8 bases at V and 3 bases at J, leaving 7 bases unmatched.